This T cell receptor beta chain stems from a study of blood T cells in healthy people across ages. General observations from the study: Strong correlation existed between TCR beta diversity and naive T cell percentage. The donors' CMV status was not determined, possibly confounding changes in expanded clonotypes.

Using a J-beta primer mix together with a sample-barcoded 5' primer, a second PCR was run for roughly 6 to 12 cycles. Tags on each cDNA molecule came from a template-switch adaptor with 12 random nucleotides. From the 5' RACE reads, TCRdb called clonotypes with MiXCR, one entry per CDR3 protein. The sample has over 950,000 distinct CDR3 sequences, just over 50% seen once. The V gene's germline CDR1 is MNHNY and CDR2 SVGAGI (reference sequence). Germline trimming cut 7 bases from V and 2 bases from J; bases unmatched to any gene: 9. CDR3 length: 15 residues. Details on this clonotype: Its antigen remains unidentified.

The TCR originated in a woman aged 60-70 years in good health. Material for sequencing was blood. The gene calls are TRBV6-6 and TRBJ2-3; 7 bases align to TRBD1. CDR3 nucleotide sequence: TGTGCCAGCACCAGGGACAGTTTTTTCACAGATACGCAGTATTTT. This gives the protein CASTRDSFFTDTQYF.